This T cell receptor (beta chain) emerged from a study of spatial heterogeneity in lung cancer. The time point: sample taken at primary tumor resection. This clonotype was detected many times. TCRdb passed the 5' RACE reads through MiXCR, listing each CDR3 protein once. The sample records more than 20,000 distinct CDR3 sequences, around 4.3% being singletons. The CDR3 spans 15 residues. Trimming took off 1 base at V and 3 bases at J, with 11 bases between the two ends. Germline CDR1 is SEHNR and CDR2 is FQNEAQ (reference sequence). V and J are TRBV7-9 and TRBJ2-3; D possibly corresponds to TRBD1 (5 bases). The clonotype comes from a male donor with early-stage non-small cell lung cancer. The sequencing used PBMCs, collected at surgery. The CDR3 sequence: CASSLESGRTDTQYF. The CDR3 DNA reads as TGTGCCAGCAGCTTAGAGTCAGGGCGTACAGATACGCAGTATTTT.